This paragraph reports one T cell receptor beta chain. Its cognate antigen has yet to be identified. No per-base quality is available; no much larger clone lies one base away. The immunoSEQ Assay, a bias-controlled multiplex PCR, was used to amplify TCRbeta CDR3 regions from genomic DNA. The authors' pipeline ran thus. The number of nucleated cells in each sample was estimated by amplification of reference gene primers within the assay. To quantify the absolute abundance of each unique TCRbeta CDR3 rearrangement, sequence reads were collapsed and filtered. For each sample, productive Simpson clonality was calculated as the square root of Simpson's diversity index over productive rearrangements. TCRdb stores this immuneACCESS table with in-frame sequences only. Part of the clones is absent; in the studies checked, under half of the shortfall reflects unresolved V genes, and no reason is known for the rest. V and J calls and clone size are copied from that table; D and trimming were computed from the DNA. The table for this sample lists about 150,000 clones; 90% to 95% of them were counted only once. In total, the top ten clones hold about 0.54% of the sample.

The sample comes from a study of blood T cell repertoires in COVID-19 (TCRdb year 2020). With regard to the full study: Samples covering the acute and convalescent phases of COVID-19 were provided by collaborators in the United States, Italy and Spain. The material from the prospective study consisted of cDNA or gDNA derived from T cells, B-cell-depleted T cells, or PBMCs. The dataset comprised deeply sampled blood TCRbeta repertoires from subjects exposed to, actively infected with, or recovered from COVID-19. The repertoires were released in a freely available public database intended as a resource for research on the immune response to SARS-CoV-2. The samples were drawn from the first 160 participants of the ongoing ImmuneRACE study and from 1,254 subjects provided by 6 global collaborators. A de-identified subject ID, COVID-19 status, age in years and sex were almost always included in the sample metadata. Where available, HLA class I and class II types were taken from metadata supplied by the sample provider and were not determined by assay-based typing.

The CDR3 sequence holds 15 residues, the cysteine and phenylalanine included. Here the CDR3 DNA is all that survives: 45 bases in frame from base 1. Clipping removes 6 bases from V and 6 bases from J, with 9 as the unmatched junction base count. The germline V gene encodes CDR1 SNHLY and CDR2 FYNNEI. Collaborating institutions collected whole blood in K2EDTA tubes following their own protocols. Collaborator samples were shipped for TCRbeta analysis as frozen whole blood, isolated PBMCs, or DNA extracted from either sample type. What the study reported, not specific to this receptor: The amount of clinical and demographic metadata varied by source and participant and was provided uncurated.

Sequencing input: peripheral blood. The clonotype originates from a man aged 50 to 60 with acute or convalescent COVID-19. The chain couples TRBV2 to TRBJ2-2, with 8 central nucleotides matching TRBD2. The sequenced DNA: TGTGCCAGCAGGGTTCATGGAGCGGGAGCCGGGGAGCTGTTTTTT. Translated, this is CASRVHGAGAGELFF.